This T cell receptor beta chain derives from a study of T cells in Graves' hyperthyroidism and ophthalmopathy. The CDR3 has 13 amino acids. Germline V CDR1 and CDR2: SGHTA, FQGTGA. Trimming cost V 6 bases and J 3 bases, with 11 bases left between them. Amplification of TCR beta CDR3 regions was performed using RNA transcripts as template. TCR CDR3 underwent first-round RT-PCR with the HTBI primer set. A single record per CDR3 protein comes from TCRdb applying MiXCR to the multiplex PCR reads. Counted here are 200,000 to 250,000 distinct CDR3 sequences, approximately 17% occurring once; the ten biggest clones make up 50%. Diagnoses were established using clinical symptoms, serum thyroxine and TRAb, thyroid ultrasound and orbital computed tomography. Notes on this clonotype: What it binds is not known.

Study-level findings and limits: In blood, most of the thyroid clonotypes expanded above 0.001 were also present.

This rearrangement joins TRBV7-3 to TRBJ2-5; D remains ambiguous. This clonotype originated in a man aged 45-65 years with Graves' hyperthyroidism. The source material was blood. The CDR3 loop reads CASSFGPEETQYF. DNA of the CDR3: TGTGCCAGCAGTTTTGGGCCGGAAGAGACCCAGTACTTC. Full variable domain (remainder filled in from reference TRBV7-3 and TRBJ2-5): GAGVSQTPSNKVTEKGKYVELRCDPISGHTALYWYRQSLGQGPEFLIYFQGTGAADDSGLPNDRFFAVRPEGSVSTLKIQRTERGDSAVYLCASSFGPEETQYFGPGTRLLVL.